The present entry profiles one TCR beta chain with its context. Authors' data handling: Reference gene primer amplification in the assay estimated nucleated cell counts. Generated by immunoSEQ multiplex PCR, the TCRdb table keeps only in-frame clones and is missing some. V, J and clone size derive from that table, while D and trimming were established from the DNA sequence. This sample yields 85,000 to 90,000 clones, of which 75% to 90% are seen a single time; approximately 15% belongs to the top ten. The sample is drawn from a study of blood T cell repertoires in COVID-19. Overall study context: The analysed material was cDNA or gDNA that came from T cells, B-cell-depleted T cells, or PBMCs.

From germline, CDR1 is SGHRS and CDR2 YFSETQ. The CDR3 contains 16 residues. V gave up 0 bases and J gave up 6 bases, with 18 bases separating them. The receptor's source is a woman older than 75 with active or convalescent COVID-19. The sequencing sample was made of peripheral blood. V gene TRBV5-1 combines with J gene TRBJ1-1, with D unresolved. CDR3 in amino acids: CASSLASGQAGSEAFF. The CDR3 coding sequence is TGCGCCAGCAGCTTGGCCTCGGGTCAAGCCGGCTCTGAAGCTTTCTTT.